This TCR beta chain was captured by sequencing in a study of blood T cell repertoires in COVID-19. The assay was immunoSEQ multiplex PCR, and TCRdb's table has in-frame clones only and misses some. The sample yields 250,000 to 300,000 clones, roughly 86% seen once. The sequence was collected from a woman aged 55-70 years who had recovered from COVID-19. Specimen: PBMCs or T cells enriched from blood (not recorded which).

The CDR3: CASSYLGTANSPLHF. The CDR3 DNA reads TGTGCCAGCAGCTACCTCGGGACAGCGAATTCACCCCTCCACTTT. The chain is built from TRBV13 and TRBJ1-6, with 7 bases lining up with TRBD1. This CDR3 has 15 residues. In germline, CDR1 is PRHDT, CDR2 FYEKMQ (reference sequence). Trimming at V came to 4 bases and at J to 7 bases, leaving 7 bases not matched to a gene.